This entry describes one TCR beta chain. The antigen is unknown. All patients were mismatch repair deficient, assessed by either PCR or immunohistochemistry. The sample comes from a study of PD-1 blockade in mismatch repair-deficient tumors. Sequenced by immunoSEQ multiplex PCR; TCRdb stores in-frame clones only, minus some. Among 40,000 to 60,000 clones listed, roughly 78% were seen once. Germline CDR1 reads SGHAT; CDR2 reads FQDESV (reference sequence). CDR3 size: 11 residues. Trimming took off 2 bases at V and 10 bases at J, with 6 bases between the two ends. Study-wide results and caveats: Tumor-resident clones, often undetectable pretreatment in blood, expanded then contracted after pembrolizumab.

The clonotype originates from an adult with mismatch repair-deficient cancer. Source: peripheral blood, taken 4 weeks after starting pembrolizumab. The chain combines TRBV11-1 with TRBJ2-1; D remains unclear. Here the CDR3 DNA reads TGTGCCAGCAGCTTAAACCGGGAGCAGTTCTTC. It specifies CASSLNREQFF.